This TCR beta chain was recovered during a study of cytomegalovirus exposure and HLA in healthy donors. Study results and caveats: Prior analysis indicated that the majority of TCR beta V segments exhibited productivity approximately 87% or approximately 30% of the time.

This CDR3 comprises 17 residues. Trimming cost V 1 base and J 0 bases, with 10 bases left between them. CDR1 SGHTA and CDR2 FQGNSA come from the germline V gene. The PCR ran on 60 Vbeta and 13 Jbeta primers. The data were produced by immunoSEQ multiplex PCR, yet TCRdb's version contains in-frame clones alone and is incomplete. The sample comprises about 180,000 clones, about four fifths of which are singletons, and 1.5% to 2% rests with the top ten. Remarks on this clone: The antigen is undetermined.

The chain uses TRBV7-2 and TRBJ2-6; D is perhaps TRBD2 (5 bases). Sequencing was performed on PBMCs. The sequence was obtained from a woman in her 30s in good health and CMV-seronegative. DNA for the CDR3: TGTGCCAGCAGCTTAGTAATGGGGAGCTCTGGGGCCAACGTCCTGACTTTC. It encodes CASSLVMGSSGANVLTF. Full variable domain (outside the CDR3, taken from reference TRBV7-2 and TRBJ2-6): GAGVSQSPSNKVTEKGKDVELRCDPISGHTALYWYRQSLGQGLEFLIYFQGNSAPDKSGLPSDRFSAERTGGSVSTLTIQRTQQEDSAVYLCASSLVMGSSGANVLTFGAGSRLTVL.